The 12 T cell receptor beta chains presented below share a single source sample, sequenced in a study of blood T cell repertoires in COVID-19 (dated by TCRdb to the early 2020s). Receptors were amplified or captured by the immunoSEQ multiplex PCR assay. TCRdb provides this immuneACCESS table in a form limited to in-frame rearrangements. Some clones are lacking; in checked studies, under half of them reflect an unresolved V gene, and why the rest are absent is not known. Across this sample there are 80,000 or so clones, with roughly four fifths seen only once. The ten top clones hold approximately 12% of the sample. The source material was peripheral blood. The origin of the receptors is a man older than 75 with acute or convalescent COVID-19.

The CDR3 sequence is CASSQDPDRFFGYTF. The CDR3 DNA reads as TGTGCCAGCAGCCAAGATCCGGACAGGTTCTTTGGCTACACCTTC. V and J are TRBV3-1 (or the pseudogene TRBV3-2) and TRBJ1-2; 7 bases are shared with TRBD1. The CDR3 sequence is 15 residues long. With 0 bases clipped from V and 7 bases from J, the junction kept 8 bases outside the gene matches. Germline CDR1 and CDR2: LGHDT and YNNKEL (reference sequence).

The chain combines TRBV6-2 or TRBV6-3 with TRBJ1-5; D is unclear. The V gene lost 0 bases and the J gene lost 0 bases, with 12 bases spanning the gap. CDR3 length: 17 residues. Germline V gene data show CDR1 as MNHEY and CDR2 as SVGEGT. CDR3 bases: TGTGCCAGCAGTTACTCTATGGCAGGCTATAGCAATCAGCCCCAGCATTTT. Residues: CASSYSMAGYSNQPQHF.

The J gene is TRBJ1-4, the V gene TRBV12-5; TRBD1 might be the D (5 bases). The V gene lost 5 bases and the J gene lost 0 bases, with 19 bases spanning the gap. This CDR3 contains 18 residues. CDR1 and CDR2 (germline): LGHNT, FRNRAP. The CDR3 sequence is CASGAGIGTAATNEKLFF. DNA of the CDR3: TGTGCTAGTGGTGCGGGCATCGGGACTGCTGCAACTAATGAAAAACTGTTTTTT.

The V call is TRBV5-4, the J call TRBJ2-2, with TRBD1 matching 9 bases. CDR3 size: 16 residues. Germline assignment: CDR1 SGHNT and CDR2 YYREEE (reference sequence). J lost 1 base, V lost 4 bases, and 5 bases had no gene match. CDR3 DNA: TGTGCCAGCAGCCCTCCGGGACAGGGGAACACCGGGGAGCTGTTTTTT. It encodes CASSPPGQGNTGELFF.

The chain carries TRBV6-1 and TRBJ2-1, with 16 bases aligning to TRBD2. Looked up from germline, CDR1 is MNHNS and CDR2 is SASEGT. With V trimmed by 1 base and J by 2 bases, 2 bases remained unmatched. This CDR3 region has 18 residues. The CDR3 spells CASSEVGTSGGAYNEQFF. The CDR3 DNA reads TGTGCCAGCAGTGAAGTCGGGACTAGCGGGGGGGCCTACAATGAGCAGTTCTTC.

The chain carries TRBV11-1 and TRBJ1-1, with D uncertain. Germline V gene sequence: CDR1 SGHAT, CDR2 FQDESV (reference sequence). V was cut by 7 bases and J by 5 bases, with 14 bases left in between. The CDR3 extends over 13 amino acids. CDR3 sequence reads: CASTLGGKTEAFF. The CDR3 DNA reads TGTGCCAGCACCCTTGGAGGGAAAACTGAAGCTTTCTTT.

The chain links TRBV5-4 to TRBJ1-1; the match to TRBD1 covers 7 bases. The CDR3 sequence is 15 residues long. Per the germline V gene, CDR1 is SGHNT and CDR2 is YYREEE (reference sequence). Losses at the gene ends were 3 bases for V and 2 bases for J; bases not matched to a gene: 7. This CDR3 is CASSSPRDSNTEAFF. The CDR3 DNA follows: TGTGCCAGCAGCTCACCCAGGGACAGTAACACTGAAGCTTTCTTT.

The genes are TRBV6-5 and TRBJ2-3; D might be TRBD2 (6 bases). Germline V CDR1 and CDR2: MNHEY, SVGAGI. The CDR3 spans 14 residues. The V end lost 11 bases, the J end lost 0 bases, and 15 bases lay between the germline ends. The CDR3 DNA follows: TGTGCCGCTACGGGGCGGGGTAGCACAGATACGCAGTATTTT. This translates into CAATGRGSTDTQYF.

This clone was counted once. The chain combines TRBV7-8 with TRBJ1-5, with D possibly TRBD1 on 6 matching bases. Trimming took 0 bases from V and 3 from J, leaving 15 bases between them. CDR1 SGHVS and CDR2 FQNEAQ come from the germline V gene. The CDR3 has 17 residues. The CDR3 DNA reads TGTGCCAGCAGCTTAGCGCCTGGCAACAGGGCCAATCAGCCCCAGCATTTT. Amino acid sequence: CASSLAPGNRANQPQHF.

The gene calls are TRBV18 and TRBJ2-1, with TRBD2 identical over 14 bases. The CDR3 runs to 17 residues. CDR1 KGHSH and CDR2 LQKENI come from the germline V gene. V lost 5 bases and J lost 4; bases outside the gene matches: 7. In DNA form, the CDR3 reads TGTGCCAGCTCATCGGGTCGGACTAGCGGGGGGTACAATGAGCAGTTCTTC. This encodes CASSSGRTSGGYNEQFF.

CDR3 protein: CASSLMDSAGTDTQYF. The CDR3 DNA sequence: TGTGCCAGCAGCTTAATGGATAGCGCGGGCACAGATACGCAGTATTTT. The chain is built from TRBV7-3 and TRBJ2-3, with a tentative D call TRBD2 (5 bases). The germline V gene encodes CDR1 SGHTA and CDR2 FQGTGA. CDR3 size: 16 residues. Deletions cut 1 base from V and 1 base from J, with 12 bases between. The full variable domain, in which reference TRBV7-3 and TRBJ2-3 provide the parts outside the CDR3, is GAGVSQTPSNKVTEKGKYVELRCDPISGHTALYWYRQSLGQGPEFLIYFQGTGAADDSGLPNDRFFAVRPEGSVSTLKIQRTERGDSAVYLCASSLMDSAGTDTQYFGPGTRLTVL.

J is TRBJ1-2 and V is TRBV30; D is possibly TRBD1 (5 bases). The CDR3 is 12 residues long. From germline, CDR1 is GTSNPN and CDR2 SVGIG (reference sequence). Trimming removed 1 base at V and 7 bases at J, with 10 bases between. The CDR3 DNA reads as TGTGCCTGGAGTGAAGGGACTGCTGGCTACACCTTC. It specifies CAWSEGTAGYTF.